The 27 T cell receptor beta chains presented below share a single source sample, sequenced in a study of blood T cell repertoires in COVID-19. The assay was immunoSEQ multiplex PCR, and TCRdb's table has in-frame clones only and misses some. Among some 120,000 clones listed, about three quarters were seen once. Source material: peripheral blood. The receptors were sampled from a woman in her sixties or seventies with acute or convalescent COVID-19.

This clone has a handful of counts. The CDR3 loop reads CASSLSDFHGYTF. CDR3 DNA: TGTGCCAGCAGCTTATCAGACTTCCACGGCTACACCTTC. The genes are TRBV7-2 and TRBJ1-2; D is unresolved. Germline V gene sequence: CDR1 SGHTA, CDR2 FQGNSA. V was clipped by 2 bases and J by 8 bases, with 12 bases between them. This CDR3 comprises 13 residues.

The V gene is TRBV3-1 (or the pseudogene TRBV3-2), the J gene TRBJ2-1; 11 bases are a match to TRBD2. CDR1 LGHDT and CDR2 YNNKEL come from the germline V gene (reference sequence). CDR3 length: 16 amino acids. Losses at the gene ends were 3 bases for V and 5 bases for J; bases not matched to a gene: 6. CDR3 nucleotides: TGTGCCAGCAGCCAGGAACTAGCGGGAGTTGACAATGAGCAGTTCTTC. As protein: CASSQELAGVDNEQFF.

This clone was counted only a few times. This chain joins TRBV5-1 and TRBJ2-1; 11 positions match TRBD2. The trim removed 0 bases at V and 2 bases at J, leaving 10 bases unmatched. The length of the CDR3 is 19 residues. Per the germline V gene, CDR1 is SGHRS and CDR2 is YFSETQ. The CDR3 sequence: CASSLAGFTGLAAYNEQFF. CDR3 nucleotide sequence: TGCGCCAGCAGCTTGGCCGGTTTTACGGGACTAGCGGCCTACAATGAGCAGTTCTTC.

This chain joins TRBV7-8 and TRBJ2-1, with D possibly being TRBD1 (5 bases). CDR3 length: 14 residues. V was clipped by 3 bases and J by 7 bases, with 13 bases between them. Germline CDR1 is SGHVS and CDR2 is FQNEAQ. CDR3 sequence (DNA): TGTGCCAGCAGCTTTACGTCACAGGTAAATGAGCAGTTCTTC. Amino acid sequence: CASSFTSQVNEQFF.

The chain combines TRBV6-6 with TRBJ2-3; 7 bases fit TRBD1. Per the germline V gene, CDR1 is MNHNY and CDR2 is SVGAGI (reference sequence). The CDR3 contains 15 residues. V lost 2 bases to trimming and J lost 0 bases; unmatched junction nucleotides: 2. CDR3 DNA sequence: TGTGCCAGCAGTTACAGGGACAGTAGCACAGATACGCAGTATTTT. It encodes CASSYRDSSTDTQYF.

The CDR3 loop is CATSGTSGKNTGELFF. The CDR3 DNA reads as TGTGCCACCAGTGGGACTAGCGGGAAGAACACCGGGGAGCTGTTTTTT. The V gene is TRBV24-1, the J gene TRBJ2-2, with 12 positions matching TRBD2. The CDR3 is made up of 16 amino acids. CDR1 and CDR2 from the germline V gene are KGHDR and SFDVKD. Losses at the gene ends were 5 bases for V and 1 base for J; bases not matched to a gene: 1.

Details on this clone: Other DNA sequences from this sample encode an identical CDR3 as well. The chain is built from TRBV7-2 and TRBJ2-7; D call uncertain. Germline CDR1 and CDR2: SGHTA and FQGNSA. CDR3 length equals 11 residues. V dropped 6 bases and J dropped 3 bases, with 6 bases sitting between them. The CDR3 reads CASSFNYEQYF. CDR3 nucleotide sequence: TGTGCCAGCAGTTTCAACTACGAGCAGTACTTC.

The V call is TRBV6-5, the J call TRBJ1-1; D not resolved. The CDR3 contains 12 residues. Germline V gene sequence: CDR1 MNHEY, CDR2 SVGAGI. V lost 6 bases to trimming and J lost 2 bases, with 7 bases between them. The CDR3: CASSLTNTEAFF. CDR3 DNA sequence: TGTGCCAGCAGCTTGACAAACACTGAAGCTTTCTTT.

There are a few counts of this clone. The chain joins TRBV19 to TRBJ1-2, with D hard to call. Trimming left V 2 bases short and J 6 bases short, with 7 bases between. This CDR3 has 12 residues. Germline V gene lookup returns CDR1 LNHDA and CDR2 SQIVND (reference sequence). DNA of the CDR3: TGTGCCAGTAGTATATTCGGGGATGGCTACACCTTC. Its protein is CASSIFGDGYTF.

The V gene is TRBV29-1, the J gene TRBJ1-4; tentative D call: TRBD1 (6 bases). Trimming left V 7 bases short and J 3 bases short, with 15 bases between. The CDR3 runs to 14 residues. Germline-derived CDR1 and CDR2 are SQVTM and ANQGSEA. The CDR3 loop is CSATGGAANEKLFF. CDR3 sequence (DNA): TGCAGCGCTACGGGGGGGGCGGCTAATGAAAAACTGTTTTTT.

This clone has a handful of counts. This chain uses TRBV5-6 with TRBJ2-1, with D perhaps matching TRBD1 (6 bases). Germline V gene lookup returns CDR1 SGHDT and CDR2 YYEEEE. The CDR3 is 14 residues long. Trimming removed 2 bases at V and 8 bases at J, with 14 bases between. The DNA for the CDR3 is TGTGCCAGCAGCTTAATCTACAGGGCGCATGAGCAGTTCTTC. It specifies CASSLIYRAHEQFF.

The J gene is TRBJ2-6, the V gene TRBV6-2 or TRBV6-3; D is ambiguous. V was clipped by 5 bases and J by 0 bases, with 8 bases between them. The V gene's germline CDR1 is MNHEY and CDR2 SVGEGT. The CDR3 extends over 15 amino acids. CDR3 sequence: CASSLEISGANVLTF. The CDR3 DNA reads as TGTGCCAGCAGTCTAGAGATCTCTGGGGCCAACGTCCTGACTTTC.

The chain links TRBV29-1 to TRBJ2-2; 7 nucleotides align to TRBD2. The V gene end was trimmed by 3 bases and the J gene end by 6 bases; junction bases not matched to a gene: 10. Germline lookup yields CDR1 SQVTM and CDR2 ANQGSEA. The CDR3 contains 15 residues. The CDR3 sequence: CSVDEASGPSGELFF. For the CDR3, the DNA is TGCAGCGTTGACGAGGCTAGCGGTCCCTCCGGGGAGCTGTTTTTT.

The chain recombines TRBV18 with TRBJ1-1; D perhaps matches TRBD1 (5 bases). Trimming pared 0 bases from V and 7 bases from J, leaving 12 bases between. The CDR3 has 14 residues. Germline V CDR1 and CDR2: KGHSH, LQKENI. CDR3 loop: CASSPPRGILEAFF. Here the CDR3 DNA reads TGTGCCAGCTCACCACCAAGGGGTATACTTGAAGCTTTCTTT.

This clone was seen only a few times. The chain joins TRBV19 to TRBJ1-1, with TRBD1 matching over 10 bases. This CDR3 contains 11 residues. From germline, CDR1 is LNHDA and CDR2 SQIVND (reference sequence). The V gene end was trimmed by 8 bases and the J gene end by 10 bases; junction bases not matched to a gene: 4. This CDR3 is CASEGQGRAFF. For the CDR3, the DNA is TGTGCCAGTGAGGGACAGGGGCGAGCTTTCTTT.

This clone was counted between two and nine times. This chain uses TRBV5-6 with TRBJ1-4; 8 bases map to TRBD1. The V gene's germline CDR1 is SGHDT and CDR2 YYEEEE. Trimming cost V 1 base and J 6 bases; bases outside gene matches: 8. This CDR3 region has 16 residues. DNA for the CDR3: TGTGCCAGCAGCTTGACCGGGACAGGAAGAGATGAAAAACTGTTTTTT. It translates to CASSLTGTGRDEKLFF.

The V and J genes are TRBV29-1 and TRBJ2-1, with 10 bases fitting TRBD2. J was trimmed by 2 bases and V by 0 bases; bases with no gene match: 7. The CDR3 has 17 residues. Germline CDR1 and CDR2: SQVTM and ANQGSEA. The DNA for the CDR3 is TGCAGCGTTGAAGATCCGTCCGGACTAGCGGCCTACAATGAGCAGTTCTTC. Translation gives CSVEDPSGLAAYNEQFF.

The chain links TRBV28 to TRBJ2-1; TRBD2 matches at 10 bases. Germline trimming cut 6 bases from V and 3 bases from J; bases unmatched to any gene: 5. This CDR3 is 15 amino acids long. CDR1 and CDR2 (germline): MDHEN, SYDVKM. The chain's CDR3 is CASSLSGRYYNEQFF. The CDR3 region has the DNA TGTGCCAGCAGCCTTAGCGGGAGGTACTACAATGAGCAGTTCTTC.

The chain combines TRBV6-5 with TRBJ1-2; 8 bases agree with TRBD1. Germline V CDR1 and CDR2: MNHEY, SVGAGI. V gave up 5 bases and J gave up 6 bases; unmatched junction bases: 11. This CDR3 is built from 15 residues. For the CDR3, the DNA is TGTGCCAGCAGTCCCCTCTGGACAGGGAGGGATGGCTACACCTTC. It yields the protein CASSPLWTGRDGYTF.

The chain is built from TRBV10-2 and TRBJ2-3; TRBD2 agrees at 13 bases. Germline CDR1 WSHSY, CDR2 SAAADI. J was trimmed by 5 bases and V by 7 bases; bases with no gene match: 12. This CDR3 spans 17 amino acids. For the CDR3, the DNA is TGCGCCAGCACCCCTGGGACTAGCGGGATGGGGAAAGATACGCAGTATTTT. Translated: CASTPGTSGMGKDTQYF.

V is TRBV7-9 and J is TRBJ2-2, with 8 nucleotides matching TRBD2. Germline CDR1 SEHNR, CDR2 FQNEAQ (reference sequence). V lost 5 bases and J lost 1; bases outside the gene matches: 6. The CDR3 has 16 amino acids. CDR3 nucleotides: TGTGCCAGCAGCCAACTTAGCGGGATGAACACCGGGGAGCTGTTTTTT. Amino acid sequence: CASSQLSGMNTGELFF.

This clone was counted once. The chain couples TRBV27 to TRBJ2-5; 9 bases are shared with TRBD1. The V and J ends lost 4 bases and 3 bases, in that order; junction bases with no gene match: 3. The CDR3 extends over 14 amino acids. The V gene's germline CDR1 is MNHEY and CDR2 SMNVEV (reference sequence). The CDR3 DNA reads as TGTGCCAGCAGTTCGGGACAGGGTAAAGAGACCCAGTACTTC. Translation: CASSSGQGKETQYF.

DNA for the CDR3: TGTGCCAGCAGCCAAGATTTTGGCCTCAAAGTGGGCTACACCTTC. It yields the protein CASSQDFGLKVGYTF. This chain uses TRBV3-1 (or the pseudogene TRBV3-2) with TRBJ1-2; D is undetermined. V dropped 0 bases and J dropped 8 bases, with 16 bases sitting between them. Germline V gene lookup returns CDR1 LGHDT and CDR2 YNNKEL (reference sequence). The CDR3 consists of 15 residues.

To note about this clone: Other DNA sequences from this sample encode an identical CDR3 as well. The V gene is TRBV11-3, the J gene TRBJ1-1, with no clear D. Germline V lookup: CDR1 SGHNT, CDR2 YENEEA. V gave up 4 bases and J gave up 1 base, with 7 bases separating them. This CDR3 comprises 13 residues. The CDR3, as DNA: TGTGCCAGCAGCTCCTCAGGGAACACTGAAGCTTTCTTT. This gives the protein CASSSSGNTEAFF.

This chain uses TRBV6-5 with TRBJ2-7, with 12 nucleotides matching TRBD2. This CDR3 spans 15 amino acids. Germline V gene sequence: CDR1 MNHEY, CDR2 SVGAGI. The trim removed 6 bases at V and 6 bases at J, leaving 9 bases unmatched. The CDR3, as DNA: TGTGCCAGCAGACCCGCAGGACTAGCGGGATCCGAGCAGTACTTC. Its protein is CASRPAGLAGSEQYF.

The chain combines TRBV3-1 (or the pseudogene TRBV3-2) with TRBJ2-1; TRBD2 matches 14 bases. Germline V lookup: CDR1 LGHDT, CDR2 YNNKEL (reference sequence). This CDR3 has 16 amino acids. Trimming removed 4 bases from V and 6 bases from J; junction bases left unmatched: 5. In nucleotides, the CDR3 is TGTGCCAGCAGCCCCGGGACTAGCGGGAGAAGCAATGAGCAGTTCTTC. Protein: CASSPGTSGRSNEQFF.

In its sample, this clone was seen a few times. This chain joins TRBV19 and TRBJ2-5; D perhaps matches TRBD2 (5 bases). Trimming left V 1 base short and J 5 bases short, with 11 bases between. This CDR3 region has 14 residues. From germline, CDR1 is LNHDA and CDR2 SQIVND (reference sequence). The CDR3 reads CASSIGGPRETQYF. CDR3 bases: TGTGCCAGTAGTATAGGAGGGCCTCGGGAGACCCAGTACTTC.